The entry below gives a single T cell receptor (beta chain) sequence along with its context. No cognate antigen has been identified for it. Within one base of it there is no much larger clone, and no base qualities were kept. Peripheral blood CD8+ and CD4+ T cells from healthy donors, Susac syndrome patients and multiple sclerosis patients were profiled using high-throughput TCR beta sequencing. The multiple sclerosis controls were treatment-naive patients who had stable or active relapsing-remitting disease and met the revised McDonald criteria. Bulk CD8+ and CD4+ T cells were purified by magnetic negative isolation, while CD8+ TEMRA cells were enriched using FACS. Blood was drawn into EDTA tubes, processed within 24 hours, and PBMCs were isolated by density gradient centrifugation. PBMCs intended for TCR sequencing were cryopreserved in liquid nitrogen and were subsequently thawed in a 37 degrees C water bath. A purity of at least 90% was achieved for sorted or isolated CD4+, CD8+ and CD8+ TEMRA cells.

RNA was extracted with the RNeasy kit and about 0.5 to 1 ug was reverse transcribed using random hexamers. The immunoSEQ multiplex PCR assay, which covers 54 Vbeta and 13 Jbeta segments, was used to amplify TCR beta CDR3 regions. PCR amplification bias was corrected by using a synthetic template baseline for primer optimization and computational correction. Under the source paper's analysis protocol: Only productive sequences were kept, with reads annotated to V, D and J genes according to IMGT and analyzed in immunoSEQ Analyzer. Clonality was calculated as one minus the Shannon entropy normalized by log2 of the number of productive unique sequences. Public and private clones were assessed among the 100 most prevalent clones of each patient and control. Clones were defined as Susac-specific when absent from the healthy and MS cohorts, from 1052 published viral clones and from other ImmuneACCESS disease sequences. TCRdb ran its own pipeline on the public reads, namely fastp trimming at Q25 and MiXCR clone calling, and kept in-frame beta chains. One record per CDR3 amino acid sequence lists the most common genes and DNA. TCRdb's processing, not the authors' own work, is the source of the V and J calls. This sample is represented by about 200,000 distinct CDR3 sequences; around 95% of them were singletons. In total, the top ten clones hold 0.07% to 0.095% of the sample.

These data originate in a study of CD8 T cells in Susac syndrome (dated by TCRdb to the late 2010s). A note on the overall study: Repertoire sequencing was used to test whether CD8+ T cell activation and differentiation in Susac syndrome was antigen driven.

Broad study findings and their caveats: The number of individuals in the TCR sequencing and HLA analysis was recognized as being relatively small.

The receptor was isolated from a human donor with multiple sclerosis. The sequenced material came from CD4+ T cells from PBMCs.

The encoded CDR3 is CSASPGQQGNQPQHF. The bases are TGCAGTGCTTCACCGGGACAGCAAGGCAATCAGCCCCAGCATTTT. The chain is assembled from TRBV20-1 and TRBJ1-5, and TRBD1 aligns with 7 junction nucleotides. V and J are trimmed by 5 bases and 2 bases, and the gene matches miss 9 bases of the junction. CDR1 DFQATT and CDR2 SNEGSKA were looked up in the germline V gene (reference sequence). The CDR3, cysteine through phenylalanine, is 15 amino acids long. Of the read, only the CDR3 DNA is kept; its 45 bases are in frame from base 1.